These 20 T cell receptor beta chains came from one sample sequenced in a study of response to subunit inactivated influenza vaccine (dated by TCRdb to 2017 to 2018). The sample's time point, from its label and the paper: 45 days after influenza vaccine administration. Library preparation was by RT-PCR. The sequencer listed for this sample is Illumina HiSeq 2500. Through fastp at Q25 and MiXCR, TCRdb rebuilt clones from the public reads, retaining in-frame beta chains. Entries that share a CDR3 protein sequence are merged under the most common genes and DNA. The sample data list fewer than 700,000 distinct CDR3 sequences, and roughly 13% of these were observed just once. The biggest ten clones account for roughly 14% of the sample. Here the sequenced sample was PBMCs from blood, taken 45 days after vaccination. The source of these receptors is a man aged 50 or older who received an inactivated influenza vaccine. Donor details come from another sample of the same person, matched by shared clones.

A few counts support this clonotype. This chain links TRBV6-5 with TRBJ2-2; D ambiguous. There are 12 residues in the CDR3. Germline V gene lookup returns CDR1 MNHEY and CDR2 SVGAGI. Trimming removed 7 bases at V and 2 bases at J, with 5 bases between. The CDR3 nucleotides read TGTGCCAGCACGTCCAACACCGGGGAGCTGTTTTTT. Translating it yields CASTSNTGELFF.

This chain connects TRBV28 to TRBJ2-7; the match to TRBD1 covers 9 bases. The V segment lost 1 base and the J segment 0 bases; nucleotides outside the gene matches: 4. The CDR3 length is 16 residues. The germline CDR1 and CDR2 sequences are MDHEN and SYDVKM. In DNA, the CDR3 is TGTGCCAGCAGTTTATTACGGGACAGGGTCTCCTACGAGCAGTACTTC. Its translation: CASSLLRDRVSYEQYF.

The V call is TRBV5-1, the J call TRBJ2-5; TRBD2 is a possible D gene (6 bases). Germline CDR1 is SGHRS and CDR2 is YFSETQ. This CDR3 has 15 amino acids. V was clipped by 7 bases and J by 5 bases, with 21 bases between them. CDR3 sequence reads: CASHTGRALRETQYF. CDR3 DNA: TGCGCCAGCCACACCGGGAGAGCTCTGCGGGAGACCCAGTACTTC.

This clonotype was seen only a few times. The genes are TRBV28 and TRBJ1-2; the match to TRBD1 covers 8 bases. Unmatched junction bases numbered 10, after V lost 6 bases and J lost 4 bases. The germline V gene encodes CDR1 MDHEN and CDR2 SYDVKM. CDR3 length: 15 amino acids. The CDR3 is CASSLQGARPYGYTF. The CDR3 nucleotides are TGTGCCAGCAGCTTGCAGGGGGCGCGCCCCTATGGCTACACCTTC.

This sequence joins TRBV10-3 and TRBJ2-7; the match to TRBD2 covers 7 bases. J gave up 2 bases and V 8 bases, and 6 bases lay outside the gene matches. CDR3 size: 13 residues. Germline CDR1 and CDR2: ENHRY and SYGVKD. CDR3 sequence (DNA): TGTGCCATCGGGGGGGGACCAACCTACGAGCAGTACTTC. Encoded protein: CAIGGGPTYEQYF.

V usage is TRBV7-9 and J usage is TRBJ2-7; D not certain. CDR1 SEHNR and CDR2 FQNEAQ come from the germline V gene (reference sequence). V was clipped by 6 bases and J by 4 bases, with 10 bases between them. CDR3 size: 12 residues. CDR3 bases: TGTGCCAGCAGAAATCAGGAGTACGAGCAGTACTTC. Amino acid sequence: CASRNQEYEQYF.

CDR3 DNA sequence: TGTGCCAGCAGCGCAATACTAGCGGGGGGAACTGAGCAGTTCTTC. Protein: CASSAILAGGTEQFF. The J gene is TRBJ2-1, the V gene TRBV9, with 12 bases identical to TRBD2. The ends lost 3 bases at V and 9 bases at J; junction bases unmatched: 7. This CDR3 has 15 residues. Per germline, CDR1 SGDLS and CDR2 YYNGEE.

This clonotype has at least ten counts. CDR3 residues: CASTSWGRLGVYNEQFF. CDR3 sequence (DNA): TGTGCCAGCACCTCTTGGGGACGACTAGGCGTATACAATGAGCAGTTCTTC. The chain recombines TRBV6-2 or TRBV6-3 with TRBJ2-1; a possible D gene is TRBD2 (6 bases). The CDR3 has 17 residues. Germline V gene lookup returns CDR1 MNHEY and CDR2 SVGEGT. Trimming stripped 7 bases from V and 4 bases from J, with 23 bases between.

This clonotype was counted many times. This rearrangement joins TRBV29-1 to TRBJ2-5; no clear D. The CDR3 length is 11 residues. V gave up 6 bases and J gave up 5 bases, with 10 bases separating them. Germline CDR1 and CDR2: SQVTM and ANQGSEA. CDR3 bases: TGCAGCGTGCTGTCCCGGGAGACCCAGTACTTC. As protein: CSVLSRETQYF.

The chain recombines TRBV7-9 with TRBJ1-1; 8 bases agree with TRBD1. The germline V gene has CDR1 SEHNR and CDR2 FQNEAQ (reference sequence). Germline trimming cut 1 base from V and 6 bases from J; bases unmatched to any gene: 4. The CDR3 covers 14 residues. The CDR3 spells CASSLDRGLPEAFF. The CDR3 DNA follows: TGTGCCAGCAGCTTAGACAGGGGGTTGCCTGAAGCTTTCTTT.

This clonotype was counted at least ten times. The rearrangement uses TRBV29-1 and TRBJ2-3; TRBD1 matches at 8 bases. Looked up from germline, CDR1 is SQVTM and CDR2 is ANQGSEA. This CDR3 region has 14 residues. The junction had 10 bases not matched to a gene; V was cut back by 6 bases and J by 5 bases. As DNA, the CDR3 is TGCAGCGTCTGGGGAGACAGGGGCCGAGATACGCAGTATTTT. Protein: CSVWGDRGRDTQYF.

This clonotype was counted between two and nine times. The J gene is TRBJ2-3, the V gene TRBV12-3 or TRBV12-4; a possible D gene is TRBD1 (6 bases). Trimming removed 5 bases at V and 11 bases at J, with 14 bases between. The CDR3 is made up of 12 amino acids. CDR3: CASSQQGYGQYF. CDR3 in DNA: TGTGCCAGCAGTCAACAGGGATATGGGCAGTATTTT.

The chain is built from TRBV20-1 and TRBJ2-1, with 7 bases identical to TRBD2. V dropped 0 bases and J dropped 8; count of bases not matched to a gene: 7. Germline V lookup: CDR1 DFQATT, CDR2 SNEGSKA (reference sequence). This CDR3 has 14 residues. The CDR3 nucleotides read TGCAGTGCTAGAGATACGGGAGGACTTTATGAGCAGTTCTTC. Protein product: CSARDTGGLYEQFF.

The chain joins TRBV7-9 to TRBJ2-1; 9 bases are a match to TRBD1. Germline CDR1 is SEHNR and CDR2 is FQNEAQ (reference sequence). This CDR3 is 15 amino acids long. Unmatched junction bases numbered 6, after V lost 2 bases and J lost 7 bases. Here the CDR3 reads CASSLSNRGLNEQFF. The CDR3 DNA sequence: TGTGCCAGCAGCTTATCCAACAGGGGGCTTAATGAGCAGTTCTTC.

Of note for this clonotype: An end of the junction does not agree with germline; a read error may underlie this. The CDR3 DNA is TGCTGTGCTAGACCACCGGGACTAGCGGGAGACTACAATGAGCAGTTCTTC. As protein: CCARPPGLAGDYNEQFF. The gene calls are TRBV20-1 and TRBJ2-1; 14 bases are shared with TRBD2. The CDR3 is 17 amino acids. The germline V gene encodes CDR1 DFQATT and CDR2 SNEGSKA (reference sequence).

This sequence joins TRBV10-3 and TRBJ1-2; possibly TRBD1 for D (5 bases). The germline CDR1 and CDR2 sequences are ENHRY and SYGVKD. Trimming stripped 3 bases from V and 6 bases from J, with 14 bases between. The CDR3 extends over 14 amino acids. As DNA, the CDR3 is TGTGCCATCAGTGATGCAAGGGGCGACCATGGCTACACCTTC. Amino acids: CAISDARGDHGYTF.

This clonotype was seen repeatedly, ten times or more. This sequence joins TRBV7-2 and TRBJ2-7; D possibly uses TRBD1 or TRBD2 (5 bases each). CDR1 and CDR2 from the germline V gene are SGHTA and FQGNSA. Between the trimmed V and J ends, which lost 2 bases and 2 bases, there was a span of 10 bases. The CDR3 has 14 residues. DNA of the CDR3: TGTGCCAGCAGCTTACATCAGGGACCCTACGAGCAGTACTTC. This sequence encodes CASSLHQGPYEQYF.

CDR3 amino acids: CAISEISGNSYEQYF. For the CDR3, the DNA is TGTGCCATCAGTGAGATCAGCGGGAACTCCTACGAGCAGTACTTC. The chain joins TRBV10-3 to TRBJ2-7; 7 positions agree with TRBD2. V shed 2 bases, J shed 0 bases, and the junction held 4 bases outside the gene matches. The CDR3 length is 15 residues. The germline V gene encodes CDR1 ENHRY and CDR2 SYGVKD.

J is TRBJ2-3 and V is TRBV20-1, with TRBD1 matching 10 bases. With 7 bases clipped from V and 1 base from J, the junction kept 2 bases outside the gene matches. The CDR3 covers 13 residues. Germline CDR1 DFQATT, CDR2 SNEGSKA (reference sequence). CDR3 nucleotide sequence: TGCAGTGTTGGGACAGGGGGCACAGATACGCAGTATTTT. Protein sequence: CSVGTGGTDTQYF.

Worth noting for this clonotype: A much larger clone differs by one base, so this may be a read error. The rearrangement links TRBV11-2 to TRBJ2-3; D unresolved. V was pared by 3 bases and J by 4 bases, with 8 bases between. The V gene's germline CDR1 is SGHAT and CDR2 FQNNGV. The CDR3 is made up of 13 amino acids. The CDR3 nucleotides read TGTGCCAGCAGCTTTGGGTCCGCAGATACGCAGTATTTT. Translating it yields CASSFGSADTQYF. Filled out from reference TRBV11-2 and TRBJ2-3, the complete variable domain reads EAGVAQSPRYKIIEKRQSVAFWCNPISGHATLYWYQQILGQGPKLLIQFQNNGVVDDSQLPKDRFSAERLKGVDSTLKIQPAKLEDSAVYLCASSFGSADTQYFGPGTRLTVL.